The 28 T cell receptor beta chains below were found in one sample sequenced in a study of CD8+ T cells in alopecia areata. In each case, RNA was isolated and then reverse transcribed into cDNA as the sequencing template. Libraries were prepared by immunoSEQ multiplex PCR; TCRdb keeps only in-frame clonotypes and omits some of them. The table lists about 110,000 clones, no singletons, with about 20% in the top ten. Sequencing used lesional skin. The receptors come from a C3H/HeJ mouse with alopecia areata. Strain haplotype at MHC: H2-k.

This clone was detected only a few times. The gene names given are mouse names. The read ends 4 residues early relative to the CDR3; the germline J gene fills the gap. Other DNA sequences from this sample encode an identical CDR3 as well. This chain connects TRBV13-3 to TRBJ2-3; 9 bases are shared with TRBD2. This CDR3 is built from 13 residues. From germline, CDR1 is NNHDY and CDR2 SYVADS. V lost 5 bases, J lost 3 bases, and 1 base stayed unmatched. The CDR3 spells CASRWGGAETLYF. CDR3 bases read: TGTGCCAGCAGGTGGGGGGGCGCAGAA.

Remarks on this clone: The gene symbols are mouse symbols. The read ends 4 residues shy of where the CDR3 ends; the end is completed using the germline J gene. The gene calls are TRBV1 and TRBJ2-5, with 9 nucleotides matching TRBD2. This CDR3 has 15 amino acids. Germline-derived CDR1 and CDR2 are NSQYPW and LRSPGD (reference sequence). V gave up 6 bases and J gave up 3 bases; unmatched junction bases: 7. The CDR3 bases that were read are TGCACCTGCAGAGACTGGGGGCTGACGCAAGAC. Translation: CTCRDWGLTQD. The whole CDR3 sequence is CTCRDWGLTQDTQYF.

This clone was counted a few times. The gene names given are mouse names. The CDR3 end is not reached by the read, which stops 4 residues before it; the germline J gene fills it in. The V call is TRBV13-3, the J call TRBJ2-5; TRBD2 matches at 9 bases. This CDR3 has 14 residues. After removal of 6 bases from V and 2 bases from J, the junction contained 4 bases not matched to a gene. In germline, CDR1 is NNHDY, CDR2 SYVADS. The chain's CDR3 is CASNDWGLQDTQYF. CDR3 DNA (partial): TGTGCCAGCAACGACTGGGGGCTCCAAGAC.

Concerning this clone: The germline and genes are mouse ones. The read ends 4 residues shy of where the CDR3 ends; the end is completed using the germline J gene. The V call is TRBV1, the J call TRBJ2-3; 7 positions agree with TRBD2. This CDR3 has 16 residues. With 0 bases clipped from V and 3 bases from J, the junction kept 6 bases outside the gene matches. Germline CDR1 is NSQYPW and CDR2 is LRSPGD (reference sequence). The sequenced CDR3 bases are TGCACCTGCAGTGCAGAGGCTGGGGGTTTGGCAGAA. Translation gives CTCSAEAGGLAE. The CDR3, in full, reads CTCSAEAGGLAETLYF.

As to this clone: The listed genes are named as in mouse. The read gets to within 4 residues of the CDR3 end, and the germline J gene fills in the rest. J is TRBJ2-1 and V is TRBV31, with TRBD2 identical over 10 bases. Unmatched junction bases numbered 1, after V lost 0 bases and J lost 5 bases. Germline V gives CDR1 GKSSPN, CDR2 SITVG. This CDR3 has 14 amino acids. This CDR3 reads CAWSLGTGDAEQFF. CDR3 DNA, as far as it was read: TGTGCCTGGAGTCTGGGGACTGGGGATGCT.

Points on this clone: Germline and genes: mouse. The CDR3 end falls 4 residues outside the read, so it is completed with the germline J gene. J is TRBJ1-2 and V is TRBV1; TRBD1 might be the D (6 bases). Germline loops: CDR1 NSQYPW, CDR2 LRSPGD (reference sequence). Trimming left V 4 bases short and J 0 bases short, with 9 bases between. The CDR3 totals 14 residues. This chain's CDR3 is CTCSGTAANSDYTF. CDR3 DNA (partial): TGCACCTGCAGTGGGACAGCCGCAAACTCC.

This clone has more than one count but fewer than ten. Germline and genes here are mouse. The read gets to within 4 residues of the CDR3 end, and the germline J gene fills in the rest. V and J are TRBV13-3 and TRBJ1-4, with 11 nucleotides matching TRBD1. Germline-derived CDR1 and CDR2 are NNHDY and SYVADS. CDR3 length: 13 amino acids. CDR3 region: CATRGTGGERLFF. CDR3 DNA, as far as it was read: TGTGCCACCCGGGGGACAGGGGGCGAA.

In its sample, this clone was seen a few times. Gene names refer to mouse genes. The read is 4 residues too short to cover the CDR3 end, so that end is filled in from the germline J gene. The gene calls are TRBV13-3 and TRBJ2-4; D gene ambiguous. Germline V gene data show CDR1 as NNHDY and CDR2 as SYVADS. This CDR3 comprises 13 residues. Incomplete CDR3 DNA: TGTGCCAGCAGTGATGCGCAGAAAAAC. Translating gives CASSDAQKN. The CDR3 as a whole reads CASSDAQKNTLYF.

There are many counts of this clone. Mouse gene names apply. Coverage ceases 4 residues before the CDR3 finishes, and the germline J gene fills in the end. This sequence joins TRBV1 and TRBJ2-1; a weak D match, TRBD2 (5 bases). V was trimmed by 7 bases and J by 1 base, leaving 11 bases between them. Germline V gene data show CDR1 as NSQYPW and CDR2 as LRSPGD (reference sequence). This CDR3 is 14 amino acids long. The covered CDR3 bases are TGCACCTGCAAGGAGACTGAGAACTATGCT. As protein: CTCKETENYA. The full-length CDR3 reads as CTCKETENYAEQFF. Drawing the rest from reference TRBV1 and TRBJ2-1, the complete variable domain is VTLLEQNPRWRLVPRGQAVNLRCILKNSQYPWMSWYQQDLQKQLQWLFTLRSPGDKEVKSLPGADYLATRVTDTELRLQVANMSQGRTLYCTCKETENYAEQFFGPGTRLTVL.

Remarks on this clone: The gene names here belong to mouse. The CDR3 end falls 4 residues outside the read, so it is completed with the germline J gene. This chain connects TRBV19 to TRBJ2-5, with 9 nucleotides matching TRBD1. CDR1 FNHDT and CDR2 SITEND come from the germline V gene (reference sequence). The CDR3 length is 15 residues. The CDR3 loop is CASSPTGGWVDTQYF. Incomplete CDR3 DNA: TGTGCCAGCAGTCCCACAGGGGGCTGGGTGGAC.

This clone has only a few counts. Mouse gene names apply. The read ends 4 residues early relative to the CDR3; the germline J gene fills the gap. This chain connects TRBV1 to TRBJ1-2; D is uncertain. CDR1 is NSQYPW, CDR2 LRSPGD, per germline (reference sequence). CDR3 length equals 15 residues. Trimming removed 1 base at V and 1 base at J, with 10 bases between. The CDR3 DNA, read in part, is TGCACCTGCAGTGCAGTCCGACAAGAAAACTCC. Protein sequence: CTCSAVRQENS. The complete CDR3 reads CTCSAVRQENSDYTF.

Only a few counts were recorded for this clone. Genes and germline are mouse. The read is 4 residues too short to cover the CDR3 end, so that end is filled in from the germline J gene. The rearrangement links TRBV1 to TRBJ1-4; the D gene is possibly TRBD1 (6 bases). The CDR3 covers 17 residues. Germline assignment: CDR1 NSQYPW and CDR2 LRSPGD (reference sequence). V lost 0 bases to trimming and J lost 0 bases, with 11 bases between them. The CDR3 spells CTCSADTGHLSNERLFF. CDR3 DNA, as far as it was read: TGCACCTGCAGTGCAGATACGGGACACCTTTCCAACGAA.

This clone was detected a few times. Gene names and germline refer to mouse. The sequenced fragment ends 4 residues before the CDR3 boundary, so the rest is inferred from the germline J gene. This chain links TRBV13-3 with TRBJ2-7; D call uncertain. Per germline, CDR1 NNHDY and CDR2 SYVADS. The CDR3 has 11 residues. CDR3 protein: CASSIKYEQYF. The CDR3 DNA, read in part, is TGTGCCAGCAGTATCAAATAT.

This clone has a handful of counts. The genes and germline here are from mouse. Other DNA sequences in the sample encode the same CDR3. CDR3 DNA, as far as it was read: TGTGCCAGCAGTACTGGGGGAGCTTATGCT. Protein product: CASSTGGAYA. The whole CDR3 reads CASSTGGAYAEQFF. The chain carries TRBV19 and TRBJ2-1; 7 bases line up with TRBD2. The read terminates 4 residues ahead of where the CDR3 ends, so the germline J gene completes it. The length of the CDR3 is 14 residues. Germline trimming cut 3 bases from V and 4 bases from J; bases unmatched to any gene: 4. From germline, CDR1 is FNHDT and CDR2 SITEND (reference sequence).

Only a few counts were recorded for this clone. The gene names given are mouse names. The CDR3 goes on 4 residues after the read ends, and that part is filled in from the germline J gene. V is TRBV16 and J is TRBJ1-2; TRBD1 agrees at 9 bases. Germline V gives CDR1 SGHSA, CDR2 FRNQAP. CDR3 size: 15 residues. V lost 1 base and J lost 4; bases outside the gene matches: 4. CDR3 DNA (partial): TGTGCAAGCAGCTTAGGGACAGGGGAACGCTCC. Translation: CASSLGTGERS. Given in full, the CDR3 is CASSLGTGERSDYTF.

Comments on this clone: Each gene name is a mouse one. The read terminates 4 residues before the CDR3 end, so the remaining end is supplied by the germline J gene. This chain links TRBV19 with TRBJ2-7; the match to TRBD2 covers 8 bases. This CDR3 region has 14 residues. The V gene's germline CDR1 is FNHDT and CDR2 SITEND (reference sequence). CDR3 bases read: TGTGCCAGCAGTACTGGGGGGCCCCAATAT. Its protein product is CASSTGGPQY. The complete CDR3 protein is CASSTGGPQYEQYF. The variable domain in full, with the rest retrieved from reference TRBV19 and TRBJ2-7, is GGIITQTPKFLIGQEGQKLTLKCQQNFNHDTMYWYRQDSGKGLRLIYYSITENDLQKGDLSEGYDASREKKSSFSLTVTSAQKNEMAVFLCASSTGGPQYEQYFGPGTRLTVL.

On this clone: Genes and germline are mouse. The read is 4 residues too short to cover the CDR3 end, so that end is filled in from the germline J gene. The rearrangement links TRBV19 to TRBJ2-1; 9 bases are shared with TRBD1. Losses at the gene ends were 1 base for V and 5 bases for J; bases not matched to a gene: 4. Germline assignment: CDR1 FNHDT and CDR2 SITEND (reference sequence). This CDR3 is built from 15 residues. The covered CDR3 bases are TGTGCCAGCAGTATACGGGGACAGGGAGATGCT. This sequence encodes CASSIRGQGDA. The whole CDR3 reads CASSIRGQGDAEQFF.

A few counts support this clone. Gene names refer to mouse genes. CDR3 DNA (partial): TGTGCCAGCACCCCCGGGACAGGGGGTTTTGCT. Translation: CASTPGTGGFA. The whole CDR3 protein is CASTPGTGGFAEQFF. The chain couples TRBV19 to TRBJ2-1; 11 bases match TRBD1. The CDR3 end falls 4 residues outside the read, so it is completed with the germline J gene. J gave up 6 bases and V 6 bases, and 8 bases lay outside the gene matches. The CDR3 is made up of 15 amino acids. CDR1 and CDR2 from the germline V gene are FNHDT and SITEND (reference sequence).

There are a few counts of this clone. Any gene name here is a mouse gene name. The sequence runs out 4 residues before the end of the CDR3; the remainder is reconstructed from the germline J gene. The chain links TRBV13-2 to TRBJ2-7; 8 positions agree with TRBD1. J was trimmed by 3 bases and V by 2 bases; bases with no gene match: 7. Germline V gene lookup returns CDR1 NNHNN and CDR2 SYGAGS (reference sequence). This CDR3 comprises 15 residues. Partial CDR3 DNA: TGTGCCAGCGGTGAGCCCCTCGGACAGGGCTAT. Amino acid sequence: CASGEPLGQGY. The full CDR3 sequence reads CASGEPLGQGYEQYF.

This clone was counted a few times. TCRdb's protein does not match the DNA translation at residue 12; the protein provided is translated from the DNA. Germline and genes here are mouse. With the read ending 3 residues before the CDR3 end, the germline J gene is used to fill in that end. This sample includes further DNA sequences coding for the same CDR3. The chain recombines TRBV1 with TRBJ1-6, with 10 positions matching TRBD1. TRBJ1-6 is identified as an open reading frame with a role that is uncertain. Germline lookup yields CDR1 NSQYPW and CDR2 LRSPGD (reference sequence). The J segment lost 4 bases and the V segment lost 6 bases, leaving 3 bases of the junction unmatched. CDR3 length: 15 residues. CDR3 DNA, as far as it was read: TGCACCTGCAGCCCGGGACAGGGGTATAATTCGCCC. Amino acid sequence: CTCSPGQGYNSP. The CDR3 as a whole reads CTCSPGQGYNSPLYF.

Points on this clone: Germline and genes: mouse. The read terminates 4 residues before the CDR3 end, so the remaining end is supplied by the germline J gene. The chain links TRBV1 to TRBJ2-3, with 11 nucleotides matching TRBD2. CDR3 length: 15 amino acids. The germline V gene has CDR1 NSQYPW and CDR2 LRSPGD (reference sequence). CDR3 amino acids: CTCSAGLGGGETLYF. CDR3 DNA (partial): TGCACCTGCAGTGCCGGACTGGGGGGTGGAGAA.

This clone was seen only a few times. TCRdb's protein sequence differs at residue 12 from the translated DNA; the protein presented here follows the DNA. These gene names are mouse names. The CDR3 is cut off 3 residues early in the read; its end comes from the germline J gene. The chain links TRBV19 to TRBJ1-6; tentative D call: TRBD1 (6 bases). TRBJ1-6 counts as an open reading frame of uncertain function. Germline assignment: CDR1 FNHDT and CDR2 SITEND (reference sequence). The CDR3 spans 15 residues. The V end was cut by 5 bases, the J end by 5 bases, with 14 bases between. The CDR3: CASSQGKGNNSPLYF. The CDR3 DNA, read in part, is TGTGCCAGCAGCCAGGGGAAGGGGAATAATTCGCCC.

Comments on this clone: The gene symbols are mouse symbols. The CDR3 end is not reached by the read, which stops 4 residues before it; the germline J gene fills it in. The V gene is TRBV31, the J gene TRBJ1-4; 7 bases are shared with TRBD1. The CDR3 covers 14 residues. V shed 0 bases and J 3 bases; nucleotides not matched to a gene: 1. Germline V gene sequence: CDR1 GKSSPN, CDR2 SITVG. The covered CDR3 bases are TGTGCCTGGAGTCTGACAGGGCCCAACGAA. Amino acid sequence: CAWSLTGPNE. The entire CDR3 protein reads CAWSLTGPNERLFF.

This clone was seen only a few times. Gene names are the mouse ones. Read sequence stops 4 residues before the CDR3 end, and the germline J gene provides the missing end. The V and J genes are TRBV31 and TRBJ2-3, with D hard to call. Germline CDR1 and CDR2: GKSSPN and SITVG. This CDR3 is built from 12 residues. V lost 5 bases and J 0 bases, leaving 6 bases between the germline ends. CDR3 DNA (partial): TGTGCCTGGGACAATAGTGCAGAA. It yields the protein CAWDNSAE. The CDR3 in full is CAWDNSAETLYF.

Only a few counts were recorded for this clone. Germline and genes here are mouse. The CDR3 end lies 4 residues beyond the end of the read and is filled in from the germline J gene. V gene TRBV13-1 combines with J gene TRBJ2-4, with D uncertain. The V gene's germline CDR1 is NSHNY and CDR2 SYGAGN. V was clipped by 2 bases and J by 2 bases, with 3 bases between them. There are 12 residues in the CDR3. The CDR3 sequence is CASSELQNTLYF. The DNA read from the CDR3 is TGTGCCAGCAGTGAACTTCAAAAC.

This clone was picked up a small number of times. At residue 11, the TCRdb protein departs from the DNA translation, so the protein shown here was derived from the DNA itself. Germline and genes: mouse. The CDR3 end is not reached by the read, which stops 3 residues before it; the germline J gene fills it in. The chain links TRBV13-3 to TRBJ1-3; possibly TRBD1 for D (5 bases). This CDR3 has 14 residues. Germline assignment: CDR1 NNHDY and CDR2 SYVADS. Trimming removed 6 bases from V and 0 bases from J, with 10 bases in between. The sequenced part of the CDR3 DNA is TGTGCCAGCAAGACAGACAATTCTGGAAATACG. It is translated as CASKTDNSGNT. The entire CDR3 reads CASKTDNSGNTLYF. Drawing the rest from reference TRBV13-3 and TRBJ1-3, the complete variable domain is EAAVTQSPRSKVAVTGGKVTLSCHQTNNHDYMYWYRQDTGHGLRLIHYSYVADSTEKGDIPDGYKASRPSQENFSLILELASLSQTAVYFCASKTDNSGNTLYFGEGSRLIVV.

Worth noting for this clone: Gene names refer to mouse genes. The read terminates 4 residues before the CDR3 end, so the remaining end is supplied by the germline J gene. The chain combines TRBV13-3 with TRBJ2-7; D might be TRBD1 (6 bases). The CDR3 runs 15 residues. The germline gives CDR1 NNHDY, CDR2 SYVADS. The CDR3 DNA, read in part, is TGTGCCAGCAGCCGTACAGGGAAGGGGAAATAT. Its protein product is CASSRTGKGKY. The complete CDR3 protein is CASSRTGKGKYEQYF.

Points on this clone: The genes are named according to mouse. The read ends 4 residues early relative to the CDR3; the germline J gene fills the gap. The V gene is TRBV17, the J gene TRBJ2-7; 11 nucleotides agree with TRBD2. V lost 5 bases, J lost 3 bases, and 6 bases stayed unmatched. In germline, CDR1 is MNHDT, CDR2 YYDKIL. The CDR3 runs 15 residues. CDR3 sequence: CASSPGLGDLYEQYF. Incomplete CDR3 DNA: TGTGCTAGCAGTCCGGGACTGGGGGACCTCTAT.